These 10 T cell receptor beta chains came from one sample sequenced in a study of T cells in Graves' hyperthyroidism and ophthalmopathy. Amplified regions were TCR beta CDR3 sequences from RNA transcripts. HTBI primers were the set used in a first-round RT-PCR of the TCR CDR3. TCRdb fed the multiplex PCR reads into MiXCR, producing one record per CDR3 protein. The table lists under 700,000 distinct CDR3 sequences, approximately 44% of them singletons. Sequencing used peripheral blood or thyroid tissue (not recorded which). These receptors were collected from a woman under 30 with Graves' hyperthyroidism.

This clonotype was counted only a few times. This chain connects TRBV9 to TRBJ2-6; TRBD1 or TRBD2 may be the D gene (7 bases each). CDR3 length equals 18 residues. Trimming removed 0 bases at V and 2 bases at J, with 15 bases between. Germline V CDR1 and CDR2: SGDLS, YYNGEE. The CDR3 is CASSVVEGGGPGANVLTF. DNA of the CDR3: TGTGCCAGCAGCGTAGTGGAGGGAGGGGGCCCTGGGGCCAACGTCCTGACTTTC.

This clonotype has only a few counts. Here the CDR3 DNA reads TGTGCCAGCAGCTTACAGACAGGGGGCTACTCTGGGGCCAACGTCCTGACTTTC. Amino acid sequence: CASSLQTGGYSGANVLTF. V is TRBV7-9 and J is TRBJ2-6; 10 bases agree with TRBD1. The J segment lost 0 bases and the V segment lost 2 bases, leaving 4 bases of the junction unmatched. Germline CDR1 and CDR2: SEHNR and FQNEAQ (reference sequence). The CDR3 covers 18 residues.

This clonotype appeared a few times. The chain couples TRBV7-3 to TRBJ2-7, with TRBD2 identical over 7 bases. Trimming at V came to 5 bases and at J to 3 bases, leaving 13 bases not matched to a gene. Germline CDR1 and CDR2: SGHTA and FQGTGA. CDR3 length: 16 residues. The CDR3, as DNA: TGTGCCAGCAGCCAACTGGGAGGGAGGGGCAGCTACGAGCAGTACTTC. This codes for CASSQLGGRGSYEQYF. The full variable domain, in which reference TRBV7-3 and TRBJ2-7 provide the parts outside the CDR3, is GAGVSQTPSNKVTEKGKYVELRCDPISGHTALYWYRQSLGQGPEFLIYFQGTGAADDSGLPNDRFFAVRPEGSVSTLKIQRTERGDSAVYLCASSQLGGRGSYEQYFGPGTRLTVT.

This sequence joins TRBV10-3 and TRBJ1-5; unclear D gene. Looked up from germline, CDR1 is ENHRY and CDR2 is SYGVKD. The V gene lost 4 bases and the J gene lost 14 bases, with 18 bases spanning the gap. The CDR3 totals 13 residues. CDR3 sequence reads: CAISGASSQYEHF. For the CDR3, the DNA is TGTGCCATCAGTGGAGCTAGCAGTCAGTACGAGCATTTT.

The V and J genes are TRBV29-1 and TRBJ1-4; TRBD1 might be the D (5 bases). Germline CDR1 SQVTM, CDR2 ANQGSEA. V lost 5 bases to trimming and J lost 4 bases, with 11 bases between them. The CDR3 length is 13 residues. Here the CDR3 DNA reads TGCAGCGTTAAGCGGGACGTTAATGAAAAACTGTTTTTT. Its protein product is CSVKRDVNEKLFF.

About this clonotype itself: At one of its ends the junction is not consistent with the germline gene, which may arise from a read error. The rearrangement joins TRBV20-1 to TRBJ2-7, with D tentatively TRBD2 (7 bases). The germline gives CDR1 DFQATT, CDR2 SNEGSKA (reference sequence). The CDR3 consists of 14 residues. The CDR3: CSAIRGPGGYATNF. The CDR3 DNA reads as TGCAGTGCTATCAGAGGGCCGGGGGGCTACGCGACCAACTTC.

The chain employs TRBV5-1 and TRBJ2-7, with D perhaps TRBD1 or TRBD2 (6 bases each). The germline V gene has CDR1 SGHRS and CDR2 YFSETQ. The CDR3 is 15 amino acids. Trimming took 0 bases from V and 0 from J, leaving 10 bases between them. In DNA, the CDR3 is TGCGCCAGCAGCTTGGCCCCGGGGGCCTCCTACGAGCAGTACTTC. Its translation is CASSLAPGASYEQYF.

The V gene is TRBV27, the J gene TRBJ1-6; D is possibly TRBD1 (5 bases). This CDR3 has 15 amino acids. From germline, CDR1 is MNHEY and CDR2 SMNVEV (reference sequence). The germline V and J ends were trimmed by 3 bases and 5 bases, with 11 bases remaining between them. CDR3 sequence: CASSLPGRDNSPLHF. The CDR3 DNA reads as TGTGCCAGCAGTTTGCCGGGCAGGGATAATTCACCCCTCCACTTT.

This clonotype was recorded at least ten times. The gene calls are TRBV2 and TRBJ1-2; maybe TRBD1 (5 bases). CDR3 length: 18 residues. The V gene's germline CDR1 is SNHLY and CDR2 FYNNEI. V lost 5 bases, J lost 4 bases, and 26 bases lay in between. The CDR3 DNA is TGTGCCAGCAGTCGACTAACTCGGACGGGGCTGACTAGCTATGGCTACACCTTC. Encoded protein: CASSRLTRTGLTSYGYTF.

In DNA form, the CDR3 reads TGTGCCAGCAGCTTCTGGGGCACCTCTGGAAACACCATATATTTT. Its protein is CASSFWGTSGNTIYF. J is TRBJ1-3 and V is TRBV7-2; D is possibly TRBD1 (5 bases). The CDR3 is 15 amino acids. V gave up 3 bases and J gave up 0 bases, with 9 bases separating them. Germline values: CDR1 SGHTA, CDR2 FQGNSA.